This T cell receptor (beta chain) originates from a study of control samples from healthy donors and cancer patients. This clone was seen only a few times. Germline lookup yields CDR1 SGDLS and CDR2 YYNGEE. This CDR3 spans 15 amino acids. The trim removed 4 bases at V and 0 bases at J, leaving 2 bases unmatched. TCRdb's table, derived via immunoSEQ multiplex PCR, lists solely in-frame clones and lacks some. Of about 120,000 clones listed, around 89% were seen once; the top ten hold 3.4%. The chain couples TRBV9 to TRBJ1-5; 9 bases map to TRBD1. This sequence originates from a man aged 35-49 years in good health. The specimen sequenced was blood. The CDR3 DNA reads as TGTGCCAGCAGCCGGACAGGGGATAGCAATCAGCCCCAGCATTTT. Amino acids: CASSRTGDSNQPQHF. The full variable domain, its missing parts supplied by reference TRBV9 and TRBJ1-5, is DSGVTQTPKHLITATGQRVTLRCSPRSGDLSVYWYQQSLDQGLQFLIQYYNGEERAKGNILERFSAQQFPDLHSELNLSSLELGDSALYFCASSRTGDSNQPQHFGDGTRLSIL.